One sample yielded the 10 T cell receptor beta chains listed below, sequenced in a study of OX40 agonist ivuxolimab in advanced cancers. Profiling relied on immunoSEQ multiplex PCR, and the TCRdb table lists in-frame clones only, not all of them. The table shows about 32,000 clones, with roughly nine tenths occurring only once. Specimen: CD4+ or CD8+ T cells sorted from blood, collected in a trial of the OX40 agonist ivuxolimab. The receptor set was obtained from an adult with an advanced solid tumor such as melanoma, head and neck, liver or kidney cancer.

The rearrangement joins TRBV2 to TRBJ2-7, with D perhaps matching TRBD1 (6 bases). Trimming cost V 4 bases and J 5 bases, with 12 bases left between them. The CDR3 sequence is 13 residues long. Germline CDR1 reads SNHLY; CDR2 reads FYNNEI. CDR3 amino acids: CASSGTDHDEQYF. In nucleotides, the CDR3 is TGTGCCAGCAGTGGGACAGATCACGACGAGCAGTACTTC. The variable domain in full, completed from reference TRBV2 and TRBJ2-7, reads EPEVTQTPSHQVTQMGQEVILRCVPISNHLYFYWYRQILGQKVEFLVSFYNNEISEKSEIFDDQFSVERPDGSNFTLKIRSTKLEDSAMYFCASSGTDHDEQYFGPGTRLTVT.

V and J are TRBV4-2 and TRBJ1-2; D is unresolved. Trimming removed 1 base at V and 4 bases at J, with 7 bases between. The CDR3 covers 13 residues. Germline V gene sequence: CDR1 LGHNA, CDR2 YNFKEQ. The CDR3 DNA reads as TGTGCCAGCAGCCAAGGAAACACCTATGGCTACACCTTC. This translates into CASSQGNTYGYTF.

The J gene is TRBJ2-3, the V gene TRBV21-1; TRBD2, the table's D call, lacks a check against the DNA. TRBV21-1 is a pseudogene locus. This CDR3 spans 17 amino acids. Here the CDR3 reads CASSRGRTSGVAWAQYF. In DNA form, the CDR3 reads TGTGCCAGCAGCCGAGGGAGGACTAGCGGGGTAGCGTGGGCGCAGTATTTT.

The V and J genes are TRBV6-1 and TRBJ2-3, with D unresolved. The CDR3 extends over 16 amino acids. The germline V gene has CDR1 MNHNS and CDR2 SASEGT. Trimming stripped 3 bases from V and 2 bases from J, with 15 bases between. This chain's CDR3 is CASSDVWSISTDTQYF. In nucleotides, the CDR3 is TGTGCCAGCAGTGATGTCTGGAGTATCTCCACAGATACGCAGTATTTT.

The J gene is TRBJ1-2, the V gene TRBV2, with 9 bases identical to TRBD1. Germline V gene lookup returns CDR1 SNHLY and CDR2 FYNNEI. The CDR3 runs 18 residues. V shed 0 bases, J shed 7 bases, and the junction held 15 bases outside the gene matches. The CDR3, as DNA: TGTGCCAGCAGTGAAGCCTCTTTTTTACAGGGGGCGTTTACTGGCTACACCTTC. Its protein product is CASSEASFLQGAFTGYTF. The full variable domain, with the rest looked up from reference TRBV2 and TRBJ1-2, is EPEVTQTPSHQVTQMGQEVILRCVPISNHLYFYWYRQILGQKVEFLVSFYNNEISEKSEIFDDQFSVERPDGSNFTLKIRSTKLEDSAMYFCASSEASFLQGAFTGYTFGSGTRLTVV.

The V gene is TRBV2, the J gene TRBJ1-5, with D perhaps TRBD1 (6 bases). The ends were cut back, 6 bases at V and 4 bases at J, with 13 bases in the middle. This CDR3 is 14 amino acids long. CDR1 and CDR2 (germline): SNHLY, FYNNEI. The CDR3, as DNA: TGTGCCAGCAGCGGTGGACAGACGAATCAGCCCCAGCATTTT. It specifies CASSGGQTNQPQHF.

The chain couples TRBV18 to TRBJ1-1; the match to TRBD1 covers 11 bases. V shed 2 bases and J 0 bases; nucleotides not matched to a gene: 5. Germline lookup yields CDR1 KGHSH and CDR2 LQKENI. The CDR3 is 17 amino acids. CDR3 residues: CASSPSDRGLMNTEAFF. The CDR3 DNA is TGTGCCAGCTCACCATCGGACAGGGGGCTTATGAACACTGAAGCTTTCTTT.

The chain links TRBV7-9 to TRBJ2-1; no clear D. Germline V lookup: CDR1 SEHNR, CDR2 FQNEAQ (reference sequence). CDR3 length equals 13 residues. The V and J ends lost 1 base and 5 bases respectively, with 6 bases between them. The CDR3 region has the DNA TGTGCCAGCAGCTTAGGGACCCACAATGAGCAGTTCTTC. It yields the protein CASSLGTHNEQFF.

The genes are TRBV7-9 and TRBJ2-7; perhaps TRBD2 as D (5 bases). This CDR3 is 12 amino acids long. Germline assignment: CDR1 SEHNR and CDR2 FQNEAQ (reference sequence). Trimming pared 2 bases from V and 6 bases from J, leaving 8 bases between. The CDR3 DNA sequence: TGTGCCAGCAGCTTATTAGCGCTCGAGCAGTACTTC. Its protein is CASSLLALEQYF.

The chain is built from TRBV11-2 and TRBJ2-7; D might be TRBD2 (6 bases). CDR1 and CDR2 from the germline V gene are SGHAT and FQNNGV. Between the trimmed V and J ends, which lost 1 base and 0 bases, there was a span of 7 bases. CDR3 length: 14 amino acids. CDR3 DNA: TGTGCCAGCAGCTTAGCGGGGGACTCCTACGAGCAGTACTTC. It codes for CASSLAGDSYEQYF.